The 22 T cell receptor beta chains below were found in one sample sequenced in a study of blood T cell repertoires in COVID-19. Produced via immunoSEQ multiplex PCR; TCRdb's table is partial and in-frame only. Among hundreds of thousands of clones listed, 82% were seen once. Material: peripheral blood. The source is a woman in her sixties with active or convalescent COVID-19.

The genes are TRBV7-9 and TRBJ1-2; 10 bases are a match to TRBD1. Trimming removed 4 bases from V and 2 bases from J; junction bases left unmatched: 7. The germline gives CDR1 SEHNR, CDR2 FQNEAQ (reference sequence). CDR3 length: 16 residues. The CDR3 protein is CASSSFRTGGNYGYTF. The CDR3 bases are TGTGCCAGCAGCTCATTCCGGACAGGGGGGAACTATGGCTACACCTTC.

This clone was picked up a small number of times. The chain carries TRBV6-5 and TRBJ1-4, with 8 positions matching TRBD1. Per the germline V gene, CDR1 is MNHEY and CDR2 is SVGAGI. With V trimmed by 2 bases and J by 8 bases, 1 base remained unmatched. CDR3 length equals 13 residues. The CDR3 here is CASSYNRGEKLFF. The DNA for the CDR3 is TGTGCCAGCAGTTACAACAGGGGGGAAAAACTGTTTTTT.

This clone was observed a single time. The chain couples TRBV12-3 or TRBV12-4 to TRBJ1-2, with D possibly TRBD1 on 5 matching bases. Trimming took off 3 bases at V and 8 bases at J, with 10 bases between the two ends. This CDR3 contains 12 residues. The CDR3 here is CASSFGRGGYTF. In DNA, the CDR3 is TGTGCCAGCAGTTTTGGGCGGGGCGGCTACACCTTC.

In DNA, the CDR3 is TGTGCCAGCAGCCAATTCCTTATAGCGGGGGGGCCGGTGGAGACCCAGTACTTC. As protein: CASSQFLIAGGPVETQYF. The chain links TRBV3-1 (or the pseudogene TRBV3-2) to TRBJ2-5, with 11 bases lining up with TRBD2. This CDR3 comprises 18 residues. Germline lookup yields CDR1 LGHDT and CDR2 YNNKEL (reference sequence). Trimming cost V 2 bases and J 5 bases; bases outside gene matches: 13.

This clone was seen only once. V and J are TRBV6-2 or TRBV6-3 and TRBJ1-6, with D possibly TRBD1 on 5 matching bases. CDR1 is MNHEY and CDR2 is SVGEGT in the germline V gene. The length of the CDR3 is 16 residues. Trimming took off 0 bases at V and 6 bases at J, with 12 bases between the two ends. The CDR3 sequence: CASSYSRWGGNSPLHF. CDR3 sequence (DNA): TGTGCCAGCAGTTACTCGAGATGGGGGGGTAATTCACCCCTCCACTTT.

This clone was observed a single time. The rearrangement links TRBV10-2 to TRBJ1-3; no definite D call. The CDR3 length is 15 residues. V shed 1 base and J shed 0 bases, with 7 bases lying between them. Germline loops: CDR1 WSHSY, CDR2 SAAADI. The CDR3: CASSEYGPSGNTIYF. DNA for the CDR3: TGCGCCAGCAGTGAGTATGGGCCCTCTGGAAACACCATATATTTT.

The chain has TRBV11-2 and TRBJ2-5; 12 bases are shared with TRBD2. Germline lookup yields CDR1 SGHAT and CDR2 FQNNGV. J gave up 5 bases and V 1 base, and 14 bases lay outside the gene matches. The CDR3 runs 19 residues. The CDR3 region is CASSLGVLTSGGRRETQYF. The DNA for the CDR3 is TGTGCCAGCAGCTTAGGAGTTTTGACTAGCGGGGGCAGGCGGGAGACCCAGTACTTC.

The chain is built from TRBV6-2 or TRBV6-3 and TRBJ1-2; 7 bases are a match to TRBD1. V lost 0 bases and J lost 2; bases outside the gene matches: 0. Germline V gene lookup returns CDR1 MNHEY and CDR2 SVGEGT. The CDR3 runs 14 residues. The CDR3 loop is CASSYSGQNYGYTF. CDR3 DNA: TGTGCCAGCAGTTACTCGGGACAGAACTATGGCTACACCTTC.

CDR3 DNA: TGTGCCAGCAGCCGTCAGGGGCAAAGCTCCTACAATGAGCAGTTCTTC. As protein: CASSRQGQSSYNEQFF. The chain is built from TRBV11-2 and TRBJ2-1; the D gene is possibly TRBD1 (6 bases). Germline V gives CDR1 SGHAT, CDR2 FQNNGV. This CDR3 has 16 amino acids. The V and J ends lost 5 bases and 0 bases respectively, with 14 bases between them.

The chain links TRBV6-5 to TRBJ1-2, with TRBD1 as a possible D gene (6 bases). The CDR3 sequence is 13 residues long. From germline, CDR1 is MNHEY and CDR2 SVGAGI. Trimming stripped 4 bases from V and 3 bases from J, with 9 bases between. In nucleotides, the CDR3 is TGTGCCAGCAGTTTGACAGGAGACTATGGCTACACCTTC. Its translation: CASSLTGDYGYTF.

V is TRBV5-4 and J is TRBJ1-2; TRBD1 matches 9 bases. The V gene end was trimmed by 0 bases and the J gene end by 7 bases; junction bases not matched to a gene: 13. Germline V CDR1 and CDR2: SGHNT, YYREEE (reference sequence). The CDR3 spans 17 residues. The CDR3 loop is CASSLGLGGQGMGGYTF. Written as DNA, the CDR3 is TGTGCCAGCAGCTTGGGATTGGGGGGACAGGGAATGGGTGGCTACACCTTC. Together with reference TRBV5-4 and TRBJ1-2, the CDR3 gives the full variable domain: ETGVTQSPTHLIKTRGQQVTLRCSSQSGHNTVSWYQQALGQGPQFIFQYYREEENGRGNFPPRFSGLQFPNYSSELNVNALELDDSALYLCASSLGLGGQGMGGYTFGSGTRLTVV.

The V and J genes are TRBV6-6 and TRBJ1-1; D gene unclear. V lost 0 bases, J lost 8 bases, and 10 bases lay in between. This CDR3 is 13 amino acids long. Germline lookup yields CDR1 MNHNY and CDR2 SVGAGI (reference sequence). CDR3 sequence: CASSYSRNHEAFF. DNA for the CDR3: TGTGCCAGCAGTTACTCGAGAAACCACGAAGCTTTCTTT.

The chain couples TRBV11-2 to TRBJ2-5; tentatively, D is TRBD1 (5 bases). CDR3 length: 17 amino acids. CDR1 is SGHAT and CDR2 is FQNNGV in the germline V gene. Trimming cost V 3 bases and J 5 bases, with 22 bases left between them. CDR3 sequence reads: CASSFYTRRRARETQYF. CDR3 in DNA: TGTGCCAGCAGCTTTTATACCCGCCGCAGGGCCAGGGAGACCCAGTACTTC.

This chain joins TRBV5-1 and TRBJ2-1; TRBD2 matches 11 bases. Germline V gene lookup returns CDR1 SGHRS and CDR2 YFSETQ. With V trimmed by 6 bases and J by 4 bases, 3 bases remained unmatched. The length of the CDR3 is 14 residues. The CDR3 sequence: CASNSGGEYNEQFF. The CDR3 nucleotides read TGCGCCAGCAATAGCGGGGGGGAATACAATGAGCAGTTCTTC.

This clone was recorded once. The chain employs TRBV18 and TRBJ1-3; 7 bases agree with TRBD1. V gave up 3 bases and J gave up 8 bases; unmatched junction bases: 7. Germline V gene data show CDR1 as KGHSH and CDR2 as LQKENI. This CDR3 contains 14 residues. CDR3 DNA: TGTGCCAGCTCACCCCGACAGGGTATGCACACCATATATTTT. The encoded protein is CASSPRQGMHTIYF.

This chain joins TRBV6-5 and TRBJ1-6; possibly TRBD1 for D (5 bases). V shed 4 bases and J shed 13 bases, with 20 bases lying between them. The V gene's germline CDR1 is MNHEY and CDR2 SVGAGI. The CDR3 loop spans 15 amino acids. CDR3 nucleotide sequence: TGTGCCAGCAGTTCCCAAGACCGGCGCGGGGGGCCCCTCCACTTT. Translation gives CASSSQDRRGGPLHF.

This chain uses TRBV10-3 with TRBJ1-1, with TRBD1 matching 7 bases. CDR3 length equals 12 residues. With 4 bases clipped from V and 4 bases from J, the junction kept 0 bases outside the gene matches. The germline gives CDR1 ENHRY, CDR2 SYGVKD. The CDR3 loop reads CAISGTGTEAFF. CDR3 sequence (DNA): TGTGCCATCAGTGGGACAGGCACTGAAGCTTTCTTT.

The CDR3 nucleotides read TGTGCCAGCAGCCAAGAGTTTGGCGGAGGACAGGGATACGAGCAGTACTTC. It codes for CASSQEFGGGQGYEQYF. This chain connects TRBV14 to TRBJ2-7; 8 bases align to TRBD1. This CDR3 contains 17 residues. V shed 0 bases, J shed 4 bases, and the junction held 11 bases outside the gene matches. Germline V lookup: CDR1 SGHDN, CDR2 FVKESK.

The gene calls are TRBV12-3 or TRBV12-4 and TRBJ2-7, with 7 bases matching TRBD2. This CDR3 is 13 amino acids long. After removal of 3 bases from V and 2 bases from J, the junction contained 1 base not matched to a gene. The CDR3 loop reads CASSFTSAYEQYF. The CDR3 region has the DNA TGTGCCAGCAGTTTTACTAGCGCCTACGAGCAGTACTTC.

The rearrangement joins TRBV15 to TRBJ1-2; the match to TRBD1 covers 9 bases. Germline CDR1 and CDR2: LNHNV and YYDKDF (reference sequence). V was clipped by 0 bases and J by 5 bases; unmatched bases: 10. The CDR3 runs 17 residues. The CDR3 DNA is TGTGCCACCAGCAGAGAACCTATGGGGACAGGGAGGTATGGCTACACCTTC. This codes for CATSREPMGTGRYGYTF.

V gene TRBV19 combines with J gene TRBJ2-7; the D gene is possibly TRBD1 (6 bases). V shed 6 bases and J shed 3 bases, with 18 bases lying between them. The CDR3 extends over 15 amino acids. CDR1 and CDR2 (germline): LNHDA, SQIVND (reference sequence). In DNA, the CDR3 is TGTGCCAGTAGGAAACGGACAGTTCCCATCTACGAGCAGTACTTC. This gives the protein CASRKRTVPIYEQYF.

This rearrangement joins TRBV2 to TRBJ1-5, with D possibly being TRBD1 (5 bases). V shed 4 bases and J shed 4 bases, with 14 bases lying between them. CDR1 is SNHLY and CDR2 is FYNNEI in the germline V gene. CDR3 length equals 15 residues. This CDR3 reads CASSVEAGGNQPQHF. The CDR3, as DNA: TGTGCCAGCAGTGTAGAGGCCGGGGGAAATCAGCCCCAGCATTTT.